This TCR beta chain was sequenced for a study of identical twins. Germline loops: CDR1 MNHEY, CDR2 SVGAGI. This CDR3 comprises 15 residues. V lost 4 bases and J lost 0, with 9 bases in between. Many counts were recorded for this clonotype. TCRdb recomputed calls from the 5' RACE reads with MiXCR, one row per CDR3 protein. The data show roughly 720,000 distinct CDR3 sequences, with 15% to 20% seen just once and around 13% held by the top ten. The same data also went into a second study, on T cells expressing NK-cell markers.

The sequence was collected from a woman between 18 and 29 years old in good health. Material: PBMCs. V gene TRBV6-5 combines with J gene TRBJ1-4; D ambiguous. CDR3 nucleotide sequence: TGTGCCAGCAGTTCCCGAGGAGCAACTAATGAAAAACTGTTTTTT. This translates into CASSSRGATNEKLFF.